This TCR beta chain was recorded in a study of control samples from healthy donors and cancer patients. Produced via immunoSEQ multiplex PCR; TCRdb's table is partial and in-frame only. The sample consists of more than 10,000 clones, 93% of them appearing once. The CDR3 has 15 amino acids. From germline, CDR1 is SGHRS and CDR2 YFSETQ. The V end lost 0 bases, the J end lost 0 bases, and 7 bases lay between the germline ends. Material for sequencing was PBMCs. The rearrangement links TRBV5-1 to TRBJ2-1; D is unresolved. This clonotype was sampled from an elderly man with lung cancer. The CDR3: CASSLAQSSYNEQFF. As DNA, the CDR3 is TGCGCCAGCAGCTTGGCACAGAGCTCCTACAATGAGCAGTTCTTC.